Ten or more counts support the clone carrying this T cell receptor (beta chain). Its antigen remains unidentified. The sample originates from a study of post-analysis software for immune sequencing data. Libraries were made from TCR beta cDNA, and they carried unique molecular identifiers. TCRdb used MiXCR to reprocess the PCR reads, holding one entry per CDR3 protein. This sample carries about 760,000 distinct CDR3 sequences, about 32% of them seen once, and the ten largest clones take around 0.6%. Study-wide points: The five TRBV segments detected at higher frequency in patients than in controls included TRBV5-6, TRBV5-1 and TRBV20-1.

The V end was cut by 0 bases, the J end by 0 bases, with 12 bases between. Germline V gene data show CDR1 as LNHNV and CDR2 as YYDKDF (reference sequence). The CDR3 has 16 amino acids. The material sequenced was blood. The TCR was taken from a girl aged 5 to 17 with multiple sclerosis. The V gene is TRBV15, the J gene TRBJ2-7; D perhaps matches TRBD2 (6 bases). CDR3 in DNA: TGTGCCACCAGCAGAGAAGGAGGGCGGACCTCCTACGAGCAGTACTTC. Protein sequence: CATSREGGRTSYEQYF.